Sequencing of this T cell receptor (beta chain) was carried out in a study of blood T cell repertoires in COVID-19. Turning to the study itself: The United States, Italy and Spain provided the acute and convalescent COVID-19 samples. Sample material is recorded as cDNA or gDNA derived from T cells, B-cell-depleted T cells, or PBMCs.

Per the study methods: Estimation of nucleated cell counts relied on the amplification of reference gene primers. Only in-frame clones appear in the TCRdb table, and some are missing; sequencing was by immunoSEQ multiplex PCR. V, J and clone size derive from that table, while D and trimming were established from the DNA sequence. The repertoire has 250,000 to 300,000 clones, around nine tenths of them found once; the top ten carry roughly 2.2%. V lost 7 bases and J 6 bases, leaving 12 bases between the germline ends. Germline V gene data show CDR1 as KGHSH and CDR2 as LQKENI. The CDR3 length is 13 residues.

This sequence originates from a man over 45 with acute or convalescent COVID-19. The rearrangement joins TRBV18 to TRBJ2-2, with TRBD2 as a possible D gene (5 bases). The sequenced sample was peripheral blood. The CDR3 DNA is TGTGCCAGCTTACCGAGCGGCCCCGGGGAGCTGTTTTTT. Its translation: CASLPSGPGELFF.